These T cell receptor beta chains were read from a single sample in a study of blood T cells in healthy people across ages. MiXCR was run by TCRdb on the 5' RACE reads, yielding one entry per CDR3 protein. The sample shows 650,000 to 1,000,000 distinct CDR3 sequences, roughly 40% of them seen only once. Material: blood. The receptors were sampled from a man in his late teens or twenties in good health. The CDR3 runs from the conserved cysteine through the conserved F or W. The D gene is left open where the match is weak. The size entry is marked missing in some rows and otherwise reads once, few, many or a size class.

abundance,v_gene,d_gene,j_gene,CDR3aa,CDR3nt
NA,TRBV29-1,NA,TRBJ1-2,CSVEEGSSYGYTF,TGCAGCGTTGAAGAAGGCAGCTCCTATGGCTACACCTTC
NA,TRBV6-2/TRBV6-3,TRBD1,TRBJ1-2,CASTETGNGYTF,TGTGCCAGCACCGAGACAGGGAATGGCTACACCTTC
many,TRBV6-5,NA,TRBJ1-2,CASSFGAGMSYGYTF,TGTGCCAGCAGCTTCGGGGCAGGGATGAGCTATGGCTACACCTTC
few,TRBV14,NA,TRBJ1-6,CASSQEVTRLGQPLHF,TGTGCCAGCAGCCAAGAGGTCACCCGACTAGGTCAACCCCTCCACTTT
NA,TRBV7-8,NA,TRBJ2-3,CASSFGTTKTDTQYF,TGTGCCAGCAGCTTCGGGACGACTAAGACAGATACGCAGTATTTT
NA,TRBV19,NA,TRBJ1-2,CASSIIADYYGYTF,TGTGCCAGTAGTATAATCGCCGATTACTATGGCTACACCTTC
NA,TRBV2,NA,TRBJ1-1,CASSEEYRADTEAFF,TGTGCCAGCAGTGAAGAATACAGGGCCGACACTGAAGCTTTCTTT
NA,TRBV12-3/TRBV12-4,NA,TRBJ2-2,CASSSLPWANTGELFF,TGTGCCAGCAGCAGTCTCCCGTGGGCGAACACCGGGGAGCTGTTTTTT
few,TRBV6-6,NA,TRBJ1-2,CASRQGIGYDGYTF,TGTGCCAGTCGTCAGGGAATCGGCTATGATGGCTACACCTTC
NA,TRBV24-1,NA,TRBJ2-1,CATSDSLGPHNEQFF,TGTGCCACCAGTGATTCCTTAGGCCCCCACAATGAGCAGTTCTTC
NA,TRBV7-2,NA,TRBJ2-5,CASSSYSADQETQYF,TGTGCCAGCAGCTCCTACTCTGCGGATCAAGAGACCCAGTACTTC